In this sample, the clone carrying this TCR beta chain turned up a few times. Its antigen remains unknown. Trimming at V came to 1 base and at J to 7 bases, leaving 7 bases not matched to a gene. This CDR3 is built from 16 residues. Germline V gene sequence: CDR1 MNHEY, CDR2 SVGAGI. The data originate from a study of CD8 T cell repertoires and HIV-1 epitope variants. Study context: Control wells had CMV/EBV/flu peptides, negative Ebola AY9, or no peptide.

Clones were sequenced by immunoSEQ multiplex PCR, and TCRdb holds only the in-frame ones, with some missing. The sample lists roughly 7,000 clones; more than 55% were seen once. Whole-study findings and limits: No clonotypes responded to the TAALDMSHF plasma variant; 4 or 5 recognized KF9, one HW9.

The chain joins TRBV6-5 to TRBJ2-2; TRBD1 matches at 9 bases. The origin of this receptor is a male donor with HIV. Sample: cultured CD8+ T cells derived from PBMCs. The CDR3 sequence: CASSYFITGGSGELFF. CDR3 sequence (DNA): TGTGCCAGCAGTTACTTTATTACAGGGGGCAGCGGGGAGCTGTTTTTT.